This paragraph covers one T cell receptor (beta chain) sequence. The antigen remains unidentified. This sample is drawn from a study of T-cell reconstitution after alpha-beta-depleted transplantation in children. General study results and limits: When one year had passed after transplant, most T-cell counts and diversity came from newly produced T cells. TCRbeta diversity was high at day 60 in some patients (a result of surviving recipient T cells and thymic progenitors). Approximately two months post-transplant, alpha-beta T cells reportedly originated from several hundred expanded graft clones.

V lost 3 bases and J lost 4, with 9 bases in between. From germline, CDR1 is LGHDT and CDR2 YNNKEL (reference sequence). The CDR3 extends over 14 amino acids. Unique molecular identifiers were used in preparing the TCRbeta library. MiXCR, run by TCRdb on the PCR reads, gives a single entry per CDR3 protein. The top ten clones hold 6.3% of a sample with 200,000 to 250,000 distinct CDR3 sequences, just under 8.5% of them seen once. The chain joins TRBV3-1 to TRBJ2-2; D perhaps matches TRBD2 (6 bases). This sample comprised PBMCs, mostly from graft donor cells, obtained 180 days after TCRalphabeta/CD19-depleted stem cell transplant. The TCR originated in a male patient under 18 who had a stem cell transplant for acute lymphoblastic leukemia, so the T cells may come from the graft donor. This CDR3 reads CASSHGGTTGELFF. The CDR3 DNA follows: TGTGCCAGCAGCCATGGCGGGACCACCGGGGAGCTGTTTTTT.